This T cell receptor beta chain was recovered during a study of cytomegalovirus exposure and HLA in healthy donors. The V gene end was trimmed by 10 bases and the J gene end by 4 bases; junction bases not matched to a gene: 2. In germline, CDR1 is SEHNR, CDR2 FQNEAQ (reference sequence). This CDR3 contains 12 residues. The PCR contained 60 Vbeta and 13 Jbeta primers. Some clones are missing from TCRdb's copy, which holds only in-frame ones; the method was immunoSEQ multiplex PCR. Of about 98,000 clones listed, around three quarters are singletons. Sequencing input: PBMCs. This receptor was obtained from a human donor in good health. The V and J genes are TRBV7-9 and TRBJ2-1; 9 nucleotides align to TRBD1. CDR3 sequence: CATGTGYNEQFF. The CDR3 DNA reads as TGTGCCACCGGGACAGGGTACAATGAGCAGTTCTTC.